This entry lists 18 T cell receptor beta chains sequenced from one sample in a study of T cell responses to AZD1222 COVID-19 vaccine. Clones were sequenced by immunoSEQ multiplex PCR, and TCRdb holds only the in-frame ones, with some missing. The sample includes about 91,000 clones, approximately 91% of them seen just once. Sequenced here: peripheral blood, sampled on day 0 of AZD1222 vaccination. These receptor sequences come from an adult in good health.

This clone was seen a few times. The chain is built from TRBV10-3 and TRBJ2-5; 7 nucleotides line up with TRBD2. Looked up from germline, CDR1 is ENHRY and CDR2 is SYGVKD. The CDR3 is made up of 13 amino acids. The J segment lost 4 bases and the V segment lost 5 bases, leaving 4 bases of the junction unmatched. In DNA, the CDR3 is TGTGCCATCAGTCGGGGAGGGGCAGAGACCCAGTACTTC. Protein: CAISRGGAETQYF.

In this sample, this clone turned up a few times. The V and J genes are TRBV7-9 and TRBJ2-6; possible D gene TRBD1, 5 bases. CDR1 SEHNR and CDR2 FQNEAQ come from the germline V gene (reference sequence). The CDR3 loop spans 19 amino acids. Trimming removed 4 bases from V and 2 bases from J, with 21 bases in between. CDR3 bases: TGTGCCAGCAGCTCCCCACGCTGGAGAAGGGGCCCTGGGGCCAACGTCCTGACTTTC. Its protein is CASSSPRWRRGPGANVLTF.

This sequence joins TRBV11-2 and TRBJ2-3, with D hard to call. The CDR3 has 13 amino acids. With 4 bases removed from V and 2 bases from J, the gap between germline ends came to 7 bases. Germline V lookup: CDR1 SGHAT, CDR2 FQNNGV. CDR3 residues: CASSWPYTDTQYF. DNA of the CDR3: TGTGCCAGCAGCTGGCCTTACACAGATACGCAGTATTTT.

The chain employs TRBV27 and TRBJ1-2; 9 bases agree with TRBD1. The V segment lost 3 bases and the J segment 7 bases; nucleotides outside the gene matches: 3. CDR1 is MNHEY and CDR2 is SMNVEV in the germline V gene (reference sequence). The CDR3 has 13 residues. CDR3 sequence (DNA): TGTGCCAGCAGTTTGGGACAGGGAATTGGCTACACCTTC. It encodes CASSLGQGIGYTF.

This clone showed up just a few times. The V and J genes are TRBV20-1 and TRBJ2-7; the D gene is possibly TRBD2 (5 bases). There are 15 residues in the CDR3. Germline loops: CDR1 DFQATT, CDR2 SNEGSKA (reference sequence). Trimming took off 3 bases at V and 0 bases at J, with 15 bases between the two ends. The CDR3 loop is CSASWEAANSYEQYF. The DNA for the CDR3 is TGCAGTGCTAGTTGGGAAGCGGCGAACTCCTACGAGCAGTACTTC.

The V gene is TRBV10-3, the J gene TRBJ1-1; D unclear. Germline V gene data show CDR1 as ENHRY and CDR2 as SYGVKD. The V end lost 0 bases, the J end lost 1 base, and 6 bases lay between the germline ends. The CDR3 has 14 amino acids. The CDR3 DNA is TGTGCCATCAGTGAGTCATCGGGGAACACTGAAGCTTTCTTT. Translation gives CAISESSGNTEAFF.

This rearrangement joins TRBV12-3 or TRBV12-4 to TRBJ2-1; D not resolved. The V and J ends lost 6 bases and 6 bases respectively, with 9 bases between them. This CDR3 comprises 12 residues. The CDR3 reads CASSPTGNEQFF. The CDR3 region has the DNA TGTGCCAGCAGCCCCACGGGCAATGAGCAGTTCTTC.

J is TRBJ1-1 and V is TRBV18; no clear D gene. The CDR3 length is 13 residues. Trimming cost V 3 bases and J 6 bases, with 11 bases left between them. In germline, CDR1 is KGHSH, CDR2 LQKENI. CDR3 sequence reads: CASSPTQKPEAFF. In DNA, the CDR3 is TGTGCCAGCTCACCCACACAAAAACCTGAAGCTTTCTTT.

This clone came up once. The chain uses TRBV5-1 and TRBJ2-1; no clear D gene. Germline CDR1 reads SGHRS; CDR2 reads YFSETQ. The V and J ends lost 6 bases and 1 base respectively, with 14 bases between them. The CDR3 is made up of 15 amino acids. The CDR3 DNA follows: TGCGCCAGCACCGAGCGCTTACGGTCCTACAATGAGCAGTTCTTC. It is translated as CASTERLRSYNEQFF.

This CDR3 reads CASSLGTGGREKLFF. CDR3 DNA sequence: TGTGCCAGCAGTTTAGGAACAGGGGGTAGGGAAAAACTGTTTTTT. This chain links TRBV28 with TRBJ1-4; 8 bases map to TRBD1. With 2 bases clipped from V and 8 bases from J, the junction kept 7 bases outside the gene matches. The length of the CDR3 is 15 residues. Germline CDR1 and CDR2: MDHEN and SYDVKM.

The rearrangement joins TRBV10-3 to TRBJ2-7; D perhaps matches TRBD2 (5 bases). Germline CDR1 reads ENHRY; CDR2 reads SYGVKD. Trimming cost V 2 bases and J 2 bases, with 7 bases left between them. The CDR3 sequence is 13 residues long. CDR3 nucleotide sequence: TGTGCCATCAGTGAGGTCGGGACCTACGAGCAGTACTTC. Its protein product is CAISEVGTYEQYF.

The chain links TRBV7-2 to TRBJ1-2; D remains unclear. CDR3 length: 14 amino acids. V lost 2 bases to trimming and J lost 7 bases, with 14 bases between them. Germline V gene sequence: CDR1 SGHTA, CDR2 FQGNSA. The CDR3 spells CASSLNTRGGGYTF. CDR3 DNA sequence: TGTGCCAGCAGCTTAAATACTCGGGGAGGTGGCTACACCTTC.

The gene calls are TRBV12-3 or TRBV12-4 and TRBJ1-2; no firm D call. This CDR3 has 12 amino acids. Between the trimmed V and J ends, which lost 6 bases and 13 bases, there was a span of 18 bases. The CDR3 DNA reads TGTGCCAGCAGCCTAAGGCGTTCTCGGCCCACCTTC. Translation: CASSLRRSRPTF.

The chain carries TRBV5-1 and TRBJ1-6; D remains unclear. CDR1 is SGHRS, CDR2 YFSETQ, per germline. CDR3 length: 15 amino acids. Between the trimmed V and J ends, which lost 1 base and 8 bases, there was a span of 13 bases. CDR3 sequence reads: CASSLSTEADSPLHF. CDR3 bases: TGCGCCAGCAGCTTGTCGACCGAGGCTGATTCACCCCTCCACTTT.

The DNA for the CDR3 is TGTGCCAGCAGTCTCGACAGTGCCAAAAACATTCAGTACTTC. Translating it yields CASSLDSAKNIQYF. V usage is TRBV6-5 and J usage is TRBJ2-4; weak D call: TRBD1 (5 bases). The germline V gene encodes CDR1 MNHEY and CDR2 SVGAGI. The CDR3 has 14 amino acids. V lost 5 bases to trimming and J lost 1 base, with 9 bases between them.

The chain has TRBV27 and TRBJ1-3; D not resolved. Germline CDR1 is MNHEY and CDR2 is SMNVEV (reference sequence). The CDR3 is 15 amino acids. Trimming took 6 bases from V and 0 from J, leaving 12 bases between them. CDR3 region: CASSALGPSGNTIYF. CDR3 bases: TGTGCCAGCAGCGCACTGGGCCCCTCTGGAAACACCATATATTTT.

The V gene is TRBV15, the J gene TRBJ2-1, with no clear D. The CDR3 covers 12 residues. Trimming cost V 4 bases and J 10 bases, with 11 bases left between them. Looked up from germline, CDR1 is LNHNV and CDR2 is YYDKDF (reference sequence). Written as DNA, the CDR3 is TGTGCCACCAGCATAGCTTCCAGGGAGCAGTTCTTC. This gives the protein CATSIASREQFF.

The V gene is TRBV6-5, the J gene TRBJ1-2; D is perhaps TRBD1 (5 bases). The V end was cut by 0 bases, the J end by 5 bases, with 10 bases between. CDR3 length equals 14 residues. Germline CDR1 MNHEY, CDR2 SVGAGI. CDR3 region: CASSYSSGWYGYTF. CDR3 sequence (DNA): TGTGCCAGCAGTTACTCATCAGGGTGGTATGGCTACACCTTC.